This entry features one T cell receptor (beta chain) sequence. What it binds is unknown. It was version v3.0 of the immunoSEQ assay that was run at survey level. TCRdb's copy holds only in-frame clones and misses some; the assay was immunoSEQ multiplex PCR. Of some 28,000 clones in the sample, roughly 94% were seen once. These data come from a study of long-term antiretroviral therapy in people with HIV. Across the study: The earliest samples predate the 2015 immediate-ART recommendation by about a decade.

CDR1 is MNHNY and CDR2 is SVGAGI in the germline V gene (reference sequence). Germline trimming cut 6 bases from V and 5 bases from J; bases unmatched to any gene: 10. CDR3 length: 15 amino acids. Study results and caveats: Compared with controls, HIV repertoires showed narrower CDR3 length ranges. It was not possible to obtain data on ART adherence, viral resistance or therapy changes.

Sequenced material: unsorted PBMCs, taken 5.3 years after starting antiretroviral therapy. This receptor was obtained from a man aged 45 to 65 with HIV. The gene calls are TRBV6-6 and TRBJ2-1; TRBD2 matches at 7 bases. The CDR3 nucleotides read TGTGCCAGCAGACCGGGGGAGGGGCCACACAATGAGCAGTTCTTC. It is translated as CASRPGEGPHNEQFF.